These T cell receptor beta chains were read from a single sample in a study of blood T cell repertoires in COVID-19. Produced via immunoSEQ multiplex PCR; TCRdb's table is partial and in-frame only. The sample contains 45,000 to 50,000 clones, around 90% of which appear only once. Sequencing was performed on peripheral blood. The receptors originated from a man between 45 and 60 years old with active COVID-19. Both conserved end residues are trimmed from each CDR3. Each record gives: J gene, V gene, clone size, CDR3 protein. Size is omitted from some rows. Given values are once, few, many or a class for expanded clones.

j_call: TRBJ2-7; v_call: TRBV19; clone_size: -; cdr3_aa: ASSPTRDKSSYEQY
j_call: TRBJ1-5; v_call: TRBV9; clone_size: -; cdr3_aa: ASSHSGTRNQPQH
j_call: TRBJ2-7; v_call: TRBV7-9; clone_size: -; cdr3_aa: ASSSRTGRSYEQY
j_call: TRBJ2-7; v_call: TRBV10-2; clone_size: -; cdr3_aa: ASSLPGQVSYEQY
j_call: TRBJ1-2; v_call: TRBV7-2; clone_size: -; cdr3_aa: ASSKQGYGYT
j_call: TRBJ2-1; v_call: TRBV5-6; clone_size: -; cdr3_aa: ASSSQGVTEQF
j_call: TRBJ2-1; v_call: TRBV2; clone_size: once; cdr3_aa: ASRKGGTEYNEQF
j_call: TRBJ2-3; v_call: TRBV20-1; clone_size: -; cdr3_aa: SASGPWTSGDADTQY
j_call: TRBJ2-2; v_call: TRBV19; clone_size: -; cdr3_aa: ASSIGQGDGGELF
j_call: TRBJ2-2; v_call: TRBV6-5; clone_size: -; cdr3_aa: ASSRSVLGAGELF
j_call: TRBJ1-2; v_call: TRBV3-1/TRBV3-2; clone_size: -; cdr3_aa: ASSQIRAGSGYT
j_call: TRBJ1-2; v_call: TRBV28; clone_size: few; cdr3_aa: ASRTQGSYGYT
j_call: TRBJ2-5; v_call: TRBV7-8; clone_size: -; cdr3_aa: ASSLVGVFETQY
j_call: TRBJ2-5; v_call: TRBV29-1; clone_size: -; cdr3_aa: SVLGQGWVTQY
j_call: TRBJ2-1; v_call: TRBV12-3/TRBV12-4; clone_size: -; cdr3_aa: ASSLVASDEQF
j_call: TRBJ2-3; v_call: TRBV6-6; clone_size: -; cdr3_aa: ASSYGLAGDTDTQY
j_call: TRBJ2-2; v_call: TRBV10-2; clone_size: -; cdr3_aa: ASSGGQGDGELF
j_call: TRBJ1-2; v_call: TRBV4-2; clone_size: few; cdr3_aa: ASSQRDSLVYGYT
j_call: TRBJ2-5; v_call: TRBV10-3; clone_size: -; cdr3_aa: AIRATGGYQETQY
j_call: TRBJ2-2; v_call: TRBV9; clone_size: -; cdr3_aa: ASSVERLAGVVTGELF